This passage covers 6 T cell receptor beta chains from one sample sequenced in a study of blood T cell repertoires in COVID-19 (dated by TCRdb to the early 2020s). Receptor libraries were prepared by the immunoSEQ multiplex PCR assay. Drawn from immuneACCESS, this table holds only the in-frame rearrangements with V and J called that TCRdb kept. Clones are partly lost; checked studies trace under half to an unresolved V gene and leave the rest unexplained. The sample includes about 200,000 clones, with 65% to 90% observed a single time. 3.5% to 4.5% of the sample goes to the ten largest clones. The specimen sequenced was PBMCs or T cells enriched from blood (not recorded which). These receptors were taken from a middle-aged woman with acute COVID-19.

This chain joins TRBV21-1 and TRBJ1-1; the table's D gene call, TRBD1, was not cross checked with the DNA. TRBV21-1 is reported as a pseudogene. This CDR3 contains 14 residues. DNA for the CDR3: TGTGCCAGACCTCGACAGGGATCAGACCCTGAAGCTTTCTTT. This translates into CARPRQGSDPEAFF.

This clone was seen once. The rearrangement uses TRBV6-5 and TRBJ2-2; possible D gene TRBD2, 5 bases. This CDR3 is 13 amino acids long. The germline gives CDR1 MNHEY, CDR2 SVGAGI. V lost 11 bases and J lost 4, with 14 bases in between. For the CDR3, the DNA is TGTGCCCTCCATACGGGGTCCACCGGGGAGCTGTTTTTT. It translates to CALHTGSTGELFF.

The J gene is TRBJ2-5, the V gene TRBV7-3; 10 bases line up with TRBD2. Germline values: CDR1 SGHTA, CDR2 FQGTGA. CDR3 length: 19 amino acids. Germline trimming cut 3 bases from V and 5 bases from J; bases unmatched to any gene: 18. The CDR3 DNA is TGTGCCAGCAGCTTGGGAATCCGAGGAGCGGGAGGGGGAAGGGAGACCCAGTACTTC. Its protein is CASSLGIRGAGGGRETQYF. The whole variable domain, filled in from reference TRBV7-3 and TRBJ2-5, reads GAGVSQTPSNKVTEKGKYVELRCDPISGHTALYWYRQSLGQGPEFLIYFQGTGAADDSGLPNDRFFAVRPEGSVSTLKIQRTERGDSAVYLCASSLGIRGAGGGRETQYFGPGTRLLVL.

The V gene is TRBV28, the J gene TRBJ1-1; no clear D. The CDR3 is made up of 10 amino acids. Germline assignment: CDR1 MDHEN and CDR2 SYDVKM. V shed 7 bases and J shed 3 bases, with 3 bases lying between them. CDR3 sequence (DNA): TGTGCCAGCATCGACACTGAAGCTTTCTTT. This translates into CASIDTEAFF.

The J gene is TRBJ1-4, the V gene TRBV28, with D unclear. Trimming pared 2 bases from V and 6 bases from J, leaving 22 bases between. The CDR3 contains 18 residues. Germline V lookup: CDR1 MDHEN, CDR2 SYDVKM. This CDR3 is CASSLTSPGGYGDEKLFF. Written as DNA, the CDR3 is TGTGCCAGCAGTTTAACTTCGCCCGGAGGTTATGGCGATGAAAAACTGTTTTTT.

The rearrangement links TRBV5-6 to TRBJ2-5, with 8 bases matching TRBD2. Losses at the gene ends were 6 bases for V and 7 bases for J; bases not matched to a gene: 20. This CDR3 is 17 amino acids long. The germline V gene has CDR1 SGHDT and CDR2 YYEEEE. CDR3 sequence reads: CASNHGGSAGARGTQYF. The DNA of the CDR3 is TGTGCCAGCAACCACGGGGGGTCAGCGGGAGCCCGCGGGACCCAGTACTTC. The complete variable domain, with remaining parts taken from reference TRBV5-6 and TRBJ2-5, reads DAGVTQSPTHLIKTRGQQVTLRCSPKSGHDTVSWYQQALGQGPQFIFQYYEEEERQRGNFPDRFSGHQFPNYSSELNVNALLLGDSALYLCASNHGGSAGARGTQYFGPGTRLLVL.